The rows below give T cell receptor beta chains drawn from one sample of a study of blood T cells in healthy people across ages. TCRdb passed the 5' RACE reads through MiXCR, listing each CDR3 protein once. The top ten clones hold 20% to 25% of a sample with almost 1 million distinct CDR3 sequences, roughly half of them seen once. The specimen was blood. The receptors come from a woman aged 55 to 70 in good health. Each CDR3 is given with its conserved first and last residue. A D gene is named only where the DNA matches it firmly. Size is stated for part of the rows, as once, few or many counts, or as a class when the clone is expanded.

j_call d_call clone_size v_call cdr3_nt cdr3_aa
TRBJ2-7 - - TRBV28 TGTGCCAGCAGACCGGGACCCCGAGGTAATGAGCAGTACTTC CASRPGPRGNEQYF
TRBJ2-5 - - TRBV5-1 TGCGCCAGCAGCTTGCCGCGTTATCAGGCACAAGAGACCCAGTACTTC CASSLPRYQAQETQYF
TRBJ1-5 - once TRBV28 TGTGCCAGCAGTGTGACTCAGGGATTCGGCCAGCCCCAGCATTTT CASSVTQGFGQPQHF
TRBJ2-7 - - TRBV7-6 TGTGCCAGCAGCTCTAGCGTTTATAACTACTACGAGCAGTACTTC CASSSSVYNYYEQYF
TRBJ2-7 - once TRBV29-1 TGCAGCGTCAAATGGGACATTCGGTACTTC CSVKWDIRYF
TRBJ2-1 - - TRBV5-6 TGTGCCAGCAGCTTGACAGGGCGAGAGCAGTTCTTC CASSLTGREQFF
TRBJ2-5 - - TRBV28 TGTGCCAGCAGTTTTCTCGCAACTGAAGAGACCCAGTACTTC CASSFLATEETQYF
TRBJ1-5 - - TRBV20-1 TGCAGTGCCAAAGACAGGTCTAGCAATCAGCCCCAGCATTTT CSAKDRSSNQPQHF
TRBJ2-7 TRBD2 - TRBV12-3/TRBV12-4 TGTGCCAGCAGTTCCGGGACTAGCGGGAGCCTTAACTACGAGCAGTACTTC CASSSGTSGSLNYEQYF
TRBJ2-1 TRBD1 - TRBV10-3 TGTGCCATCAGTGACCCAAGACAGGGATCCTACAATGAGCAGTTCTTC CAISDPRQGSYNEQFF
TRBJ2-6 - - TRBV20-1 TGCAGTGCTAGTAAGGTCCTCAATCGCTCTGGGGCCAACGTCCTGACTTTC CSASKVLNRSGANVLTF
TRBJ2-1 TRBD2 - TRBV2 TGTGCCAGCATAAAAAGCGGGAGTACGTCCTACAATAAGCAGTTCTTC CASIKSGSTSYNKQFF
TRBJ2-3 TRBD2 - TRBV7-2 TGTGCCAGCAGCTTTCCCTTAGCGGGAGGGGGGCGCACAGATACGCAGTATTTT CASSFPLAGGGRTDTQYF
TRBJ2-5 - - TRBV6-1 TGTGCCAGCAGTGAGGGCGTTCTCCAAGAGACCCAGTACTTC CASSEGVLQETQYF
TRBJ2-5 - - TRBV20-1 TGCAGTGCTAGAGAGAGGGAAATAGAGACCCAGTACTTC CSAREREIETQYF
TRBJ2-7 - - TRBV20-1 TGCAGTGCTAGAATATCCGCTTACGAGCAGTACTTC CSARISAYEQYF
TRBJ2-7 TRBD1 few TRBV28 TGTGCCAGCAGTTCAGGCCCGGGACAGCCCTACGAGCAGTACTTC CASSSGPGQPYEQYF
TRBJ2-7 TRBD2 - TRBV27 TGTGCCAGCAGTCTCGCGGGGGGACCACTCGGTGAGCAGTACTTC CASSLAGGPLGEQYF
TRBJ2-7 TRBD2 - TRBV4-2 TGTGCCAGCAGCCAAACCGGGACTAACTACGAGCAGTACTTC CASSQTGTNYEQYF
TRBJ2-7 - - TRBV7-2 TGTGCCAGCAGCCCCGGACCAGCCAATGAGCAGTACTTC CASSPGPANEQYF